Listed here are 22 T cell receptor beta chains from one sample, sequenced in a study of post-analysis software for immune sequencing data. Study-wide results and limits: In patients, TRBV5-6, TRBV5-1 and TRBV20-1 belonged to roughly 5 TRBV segments found more frequently than in controls.

Unique molecular identifiers tagged the TCR beta cDNA libraries. In TCRdb, the PCR reads were re-called with MiXCR into one record per CDR3 protein. The sample records 380,000 or so distinct CDR3 sequences, approximately 38% being singletons. Their antigens remain unidentified. Specimen: blood. The receptors derive from a girl aged 10-17 years with multiple sclerosis.

This clonotype was picked up a small number of times. The V and J genes are TRBV2 and TRBJ2-7, with D possibly TRBD1 on 5 matching bases. Trimming stripped 5 bases from V and 2 bases from J, with 13 bases between. The CDR3 contains 14 residues. CDR1 SNHLY and CDR2 FYNNEI come from the germline V gene. The CDR3 here is CASSLPPGTYEQYF. CDR3 nucleotides: TGTGCCAGCAGTCTACCCCCAGGGACCTACGAGCAGTACTTC.

The V and J genes are TRBV14 and TRBJ1-1; D gene ambiguous. Looked up from germline, CDR1 is SGHDN and CDR2 is FVKESK. The CDR3 totals 13 residues. The V and J ends lost 3 bases and 5 bases respectively, with 10 bases between them. CDR3 in amino acids: CASSQDAWTEAFF. The CDR3 DNA sequence: TGTGCCAGCAGCCAGGACGCGTGGACTGAAGCTTTCTTT. Filled out from reference TRBV14 and TRBJ1-1, the complete variable domain reads EAGVTQFPSHSVIEKGQTVTLRCDPISGHDNLYWYRRVMGKEIKFLLHFVKESKQDESGMPNNRFLAERTGGTYSTLKVQPAELEDSGVYFCASSQDAWTEAFFGQGTRLTVV.

This clonotype occurred a few times. The chain is built from TRBV7-8 and TRBJ1-1, with D possibly TRBD1 on 6 matching bases. This CDR3 is 15 amino acids long. V was pared by 5 bases and J by 1 base, with 14 bases between. Germline CDR1 reads SGHVS; CDR2 reads FQNEAQ. The CDR3 loop reads CASSPTGRGNTEAFF. CDR3 coding DNA: TGTGCCAGCAGCCCAACAGGGAGAGGGAACACTGAAGCTTTCTTT.

This clonotype has only a few counts. The chain joins TRBV7-3 to TRBJ1-2, with D perhaps TRBD1 (6 bases). Trimming took 0 bases from V and 4 from J, leaving 15 bases between them. Germline CDR1 is SGHTA and CDR2 is FQGTGA. This CDR3 has 16 residues. The CDR3, as DNA: TGTGCCAGCAGCTTAACCGCGGGGGGGGGCGGCTATGGCTACACCTTC. Translation: CASSLTAGGGGYGYTF.

This chain joins TRBV11-3 and TRBJ2-6; TRBD2 might be the D (5 bases). The CDR3 runs 15 residues. V was cut by 5 bases and J by 0 bases, with 8 bases left in between. Germline V CDR1 and CDR2: SGHNT, YENEEA. The DNA of the CDR3 is TGTGCCAGCAGCCCGGGGAGCTCTGGGGCCAACGTCCTGACTTTC. It yields the protein CASSPGSSGANVLTF.

The chain joins TRBV4-1 to TRBJ2-1, with D perhaps TRBD2 (5 bases). Germline loops: CDR1 MGHRA, CDR2 YSYEKL. The CDR3 is made up of 18 amino acids. V dropped 1 base and J dropped 0 bases, with 16 bases sitting between them. The CDR3 spells CASSQVLPPEGSYNEQFF. The CDR3 DNA reads as TGCGCCAGCAGCCAAGTCCTCCCCCCCGAGGGCTCCTACAATGAGCAGTTCTTC.

This clonotype occurred a few times. This chain joins TRBV20-1 and TRBJ1-5, with D possibly matching TRBD1 (5 bases). Per germline, CDR1 DFQATT and CDR2 SNEGSKA (reference sequence). The CDR3 sequence is 14 residues long. Trimming cost V 6 bases and J 2 bases, with 14 bases left between them. CDR3 nucleotides: TGCAGTGCAACAGGCCCGGAGGGCAATCAGCCCCAGCATTTT. Translating gives CSATGPEGNQPQHF.

This clonotype came up a few times. The rearrangement joins TRBV7-2 to TRBJ2-7; TRBD1 matches at 8 bases. Germline V gives CDR1 SGHTA, CDR2 FQGNSA. J gave up 0 bases and V 4 bases, and 5 bases lay outside the gene matches. There are 15 residues in the CDR3. DNA for the CDR3: TGTGCCAGCAGCTACCCAGGGGGCGGCTCCTACGAGCAGTACTTC. Translated, it gives CASSYPGGGSYEQYF.

The rearrangement joins TRBV7-8 to TRBJ2-1; D is unclear. CDR1 and CDR2 from the germline V gene are SGHVS and FQNEAQ. V was pared by 0 bases and J by 4 bases, with 10 bases between. There are 15 residues in the CDR3. This CDR3 reads CASSLARSKYNEQFF. CDR3 sequence (DNA): TGTGCCAGCAGCTTAGCTCGCAGCAAATACAATGAGCAGTTCTTC.

The chain is built from TRBV5-1 and TRBJ1-6, with 7 positions matching TRBD1. Germline trimming cut 0 bases from V and 6 bases from J; bases unmatched to any gene: 3. Germline CDR1 is SGHRS and CDR2 is YFSETQ. This CDR3 spans 15 amino acids. The DNA for the CDR3 is TGCGCCAGCAGCTTGGAACGACAGGGTAATTCACCCCTCCACTTT. It is translated as CASSLERQGNSPLHF.

The chain couples TRBV6-2 or TRBV6-3 to TRBJ2-5; the match to TRBD2 covers 10 bases. The V gene's germline CDR1 is MNHEY and CDR2 SVGEGT. V was pared by 6 bases and J by 1 base, with 5 bases of the junction left unmatched. The CDR3 runs 15 residues. The CDR3 loop reads CASRRLAGSQETQYF. The CDR3 region has the DNA TGTGCCAGCAGGCGACTAGCGGGCTCCCAAGAGACCCAGTACTTC.

The sample holds a few counts of this clonotype. This rearrangement joins TRBV6-2 or TRBV6-3 to TRBJ2-3; 11 bases are a match to TRBD2. Trimming at V came to 5 bases and at J to 2 bases, leaving 9 bases not matched to a gene. Per the germline V gene, CDR1 is MNHEY and CDR2 is SVGEGT. The CDR3 is 17 residues long. CDR3 protein: CASSADLAGGITDTQYF. CDR3 coding DNA: TGTGCCAGCAGTGCCGATCTAGCGGGGGGCATCACAGATACGCAGTATTTT.

This chain uses TRBV20-1 with TRBJ2-3, with D maybe TRBD2 (7 bases). This CDR3 is 14 amino acids long. Trimming took off 4 bases at V and 5 bases at J, with 16 bases between the two ends. Germline V gene lookup returns CDR1 DFQATT and CDR2 SNEGSKA (reference sequence). The DNA of the CDR3 is TGCAGTGCTACCGGAGGGGGGGGGAAAGATACGCAGTATTTT. Protein sequence: CSATGGGGKDTQYF.

The V gene is TRBV12-3 or TRBV12-4, the J gene TRBJ1-2, with TRBD1 matching over 9 bases. This CDR3 has 14 residues. The ends lost 6 bases at V and 5 bases at J; junction bases unmatched: 7. The CDR3 sequence is CASSPTGGLYGYTF. The CDR3 DNA reads TGTGCCAGCAGCCCGACAGGGGGGTTATATGGCTACACCTTC.

The chain uses TRBV4-1 and TRBJ2-3; TRBD2 agrees at 12 bases. Losses at the gene ends were 1 base for V and 1 base for J; bases not matched to a gene: 6. The CDR3 is made up of 18 amino acids. Germline lookup yields CDR1 MGHRA and CDR2 YSYEKL. The chain's CDR3 is CASSQVLGLAGRTDTQYF. The CDR3 nucleotides are TGCGCCAGCAGCCAAGTGTTAGGACTAGCGGGGCGCACAGATACGCAGTATTTT.

This clonotype was seen a few times. This sequence joins TRBV12-3 or TRBV12-4 and TRBJ2-7, with D perhaps matching TRBD1 (5 bases). Deletions cut 4 bases from V and 6 bases from J, with 10 bases between. This CDR3 is 12 amino acids long. The CDR3 here is CASSSTRAEQYF. The CDR3 nucleotides read TGTGCCAGCAGTTCCACCAGGGCCGAGCAGTACTTC.

With regard to this clonotype: At one end the junction does not follow the germline gene, possibly because of a read error. The chain has TRBV29-1 and TRBJ2-5; tentatively, D is TRBD2 (5 bases). CDR3 size: 15 residues. Germline assignment: CDR1 SQVTM and CDR2 ANQGSEA. CDR3 sequence: CSVEEPGSGRETQYF. CDR3 nucleotide sequence: TGCAGCGTCGAAGAACCGGGGAGTGGAAGGGAGACCCAGTACTTC.

The rearrangement links TRBV4-1 to TRBJ2-7; unclear D gene. Deletions cut 0 bases from V and 4 bases from J, with 7 bases between. The CDR3 is 13 residues long. The germline CDR1 and CDR2 sequences are MGHRA and YSYEKL. The CDR3 loop is CASSQEAEYEQYF. Written as DNA, the CDR3 is TGCGCCAGCAGCCAAGAGGCAGAGTACGAGCAGTACTTC.

J is TRBJ1-5 and V is TRBV7-9, with a possible D match to TRBD1 (6 bases). Germline V gene sequence: CDR1 SEHNR, CDR2 FQNEAQ (reference sequence). V was pared by 5 bases and J by 7 bases, with 21 bases between. The CDR3 spans 16 residues. This CDR3 is CASSPLTGSGGQPQHF. The CDR3 region has the DNA TGTGCCAGCAGCCCCCTCACAGGGAGTGGTGGCCAGCCCCAGCATTTT. Combining the CDR3 with reference TRBV7-9 and TRBJ1-5 gives the whole variable domain DTGVSQNPRHKITKRGQNVTFRCDPISEHNRLYWYRQTLGQGPEFLTYFQNEAQLEKSRLLSDRFSAERPKGSFSTLEIQRTEQGDSAMYLCASSPLTGSGGQPQHFGDGTRLSIL.

The genes are TRBV4-3 and TRBJ1-1; D unclear. Per germline, CDR1 LGHNA and CDR2 YSLEER. The CDR3 is 14 amino acids. V was clipped by 0 bases and J by 8 bases, with 13 bases between them. The CDR3 DNA reads TGCGCCAGCAGCCAAGAAATGGTAGGGCAAGAAGCTTTCTTT. It translates to CASSQEMVGQEAFF.

This rearrangement joins TRBV6-2 or TRBV6-3 to TRBJ1-6, with 8 bases aligning to TRBD1. V lost 2 bases, J lost 9 bases, and 6 bases stayed unmatched. The CDR3 has 15 residues. Germline assignment: CDR1 MNHEY and CDR2 SVGEGT. CDR3 sequence (DNA): TGTGCCAGCAGTTACAGACGGACAGGGACTTCACCCCTCCACTTT. Its protein product is CASSYRRTGTSPLHF.

CDR3 nucleotides: TGTGCCAGCAGTGCCGGGGGGGGATGGAATGAAAAACTGTTTTTT. This gives the protein CASSAGGGWNEKLFF. This rearrangement joins TRBV28 to TRBJ1-4, with a tentative D call TRBD1 (5 bases). Between the trimmed V and J ends, which lost 5 bases and 5 bases, there was a span of 15 bases. Germline assignment: CDR1 MDHEN and CDR2 SYDVKM. The CDR3 loop spans 15 amino acids.